The 9 T cell receptor beta chains given below trace back to one sample, sequenced in a study of regulatory T cells in long-lasting Graves disease. The sample's time point: newly diagnosed GD, antithyroid drugs for less than 3 months. Scientists built the TCR library using RNA that was extracted from PBMCs. Construction of TCR beta libraries relied on iRepertoire HTBI primers and on Arm-PCR targeting CDR3 regions. From the multiplex PCR reads, TCRdb called clonotypes with MiXCR, one entry per CDR3 protein. This table holds around 400,000 distinct CDR3 sequences, about 15% found once. These same records also appear under a second study, on T cells in Graves' hyperthyroidism and ophthalmopathy.

The sample consisted of peripheral blood mononuclear cells (PBMCs), taken at new diagnosis, from a patient treated with antithyroid drugs. The source of these receptors is a woman between 40 and 50 years old with Graves disease.

The table lists this clonotype with many counts. The chain has TRBV19 and TRBJ1-6, with D uncertain. Germline V gene sequence: CDR1 LNHDA, CDR2 SQIVND (reference sequence). The germline V and J ends were trimmed by 5 bases and 6 bases, with 11 bases remaining between them. The CDR3 consists of 14 residues. The CDR3 region is CASSLAPVNSPLHF. The CDR3 DNA reads TGTGCCAGTAGTCTTGCCCCTGTTAATTCACCCCTCCACTTT.

The rearrangement joins TRBV20-1 to TRBJ1-5, with TRBD1 matching over 9 bases. V shed 1 base and J 2 bases; nucleotides not matched to a gene: 12. From germline, CDR1 is DFQATT and CDR2 SNEGSKA (reference sequence). The CDR3 loop spans 18 amino acids. The CDR3 bases are TGCAGTGCTAGAGTTCCCGGGACAGGGTTTATCCGCAATCAGCCCCAGCATTTT. Translating gives CSARVPGTGFIRNQPQHF.

The rearrangement uses TRBV10-2 and TRBJ1-1, with TRBD1 as a possible D gene (6 bases). Germline V gives CDR1 WSHSY, CDR2 SAAADI. The CDR3 sequence is 12 residues long. Trimming took off 10 bases at V and 7 bases at J, with 16 bases between the two ends. This CDR3 reads CAIATGLGEAFF. CDR3 nucleotides: TGCGCCATCGCGACAGGCTTGGGTGAAGCTTTCTTT.

The chain recombines TRBV27 with TRBJ2-7; tentatively, D is TRBD1 (6 bases). Germline assignment: CDR1 MNHEY and CDR2 SMNVEV (reference sequence). V was shortened by 11 bases and J by 7 bases, with 15 bases between the two germline ends. The CDR3 runs to 11 residues. The CDR3 DNA is TGTGCCTCAGCAGTAAGGGGGGAGCAGTACTTC. This sequence encodes CASAVRGEQYF.

This clonotype was observed a handful of times. This chain uses TRBV7-2 with TRBJ2-3; D perhaps matches TRBD2 (6 bases). V lost 3 bases and J lost 6, with 13 bases in between. CDR3 length: 14 amino acids. CDR1 is SGHTA and CDR2 is FQGNSA in the germline V gene. Written as DNA, the CDR3 is TGTGCCAGCAGCTTGCGGGGTGAGGGGGATACGCAGTATTTT. Amino acid sequence: CASSLRGEGDTQYF.

The genes are TRBV14 and TRBJ2-7, with D unresolved. CDR1 is SGHDN and CDR2 is FVKESK in the germline V gene. This CDR3 region has 15 residues. V lost 0 bases and J 4 bases, leaving 13 bases between the germline ends. The CDR3 sequence is CASSQEGSTLYEQYF. The CDR3 region has the DNA TGTGCCAGCAGCCAAGAGGGATCAACCTTATACGAGCAGTACTTC.

On this clonotype: A read error may explain this, as a much larger clone is one base away. This chain uses TRBV2 with TRBJ2-7; 9 nucleotides line up with TRBD2. CDR1 SNHLY and CDR2 FYNNEI come from the germline V gene. The CDR3 consists of 15 residues. The chain's CDR3 is CASREETSGDYEQCF. CDR3 coding DNA: TGTGCCAGTAGAGAGGAGACTAGCGGAGACTACGAGCAGTGCTTC. Complete variable domain (other parts from reference TRBV2 and TRBJ2-7): EPEVTQTPSHQVTQMGQEVILRCVPISNHLYFYWYRQILGQKVEFLVSFYNNEISEKSEIFDDQFSVERPDGSNFTLKIRSTKLEDSAMYFCASREETSGDYEQCFGPGTRLTVT.

The table lists this clonotype with many counts. The chain has TRBV28 and TRBJ2-1; TRBD1 is a possible D gene (6 bases). Germline assignment: CDR1 MDHEN and CDR2 SYDVKM. The germline V and J ends were trimmed by 8 bases and 8 bases, with 22 bases remaining between them. The CDR3 is 15 residues long. This CDR3 reads CASFDRDIFYHEQFF. CDR3 in DNA: TGTGCCAGCTTTGACCGGGACATATTCTATCATGAGCAGTTCTTC.

This clonotype was detected ten times or more. This sequence joins TRBV28 and TRBJ1-5, with 7 bases lining up with TRBD1. Germline V gives CDR1 MDHEN, CDR2 SYDVKM. This CDR3 contains 15 residues. With 5 bases clipped from V and 1 base from J, the junction kept 5 bases outside the gene matches. CDR3 sequence reads: CASSEGAASNQPQHF. CDR3 in DNA: TGTGCCAGCAGTGAGGGGGCAGCGAGCAATCAGCCCCAGCATTTT.